This passage covers 11 T cell receptor beta chains from one sample sequenced in a study of blood T cell repertoires in COVID-19 (dated by TCRdb to about 2020). Libraries were prepared through the immunoSEQ multiplex PCR assay. TCRdb re-hosts the immuneACCESS table, in-frame sequences only. Its copies lack some clones; in the studies checked, an unresolved V gene accounts for under half of them, and the cause for the rest is not known. The sample contains around 200,000 clones, around nine tenths of them found a single time. Roughly 3.6% of the sample rests with the top ten. The sequencing input was peripheral blood. The receptors derive from a man between 18 and 29 years old with active or convalescent COVID-19.

This clone has just one count. The chain has TRBV5-8 and TRBJ2-3, with TRBD1 matching over 11 bases. Looked up from germline, CDR1 is SGHTS and CDR2 is YDEGEE. J was trimmed by 8 bases and V by 1 base; bases with no gene match: 6. The CDR3 spans 15 residues. The CDR3 sequence is CASSLTGQGERTQYF. The CDR3 DNA reads TGTGCCAGCAGCTTGACGGGACAGGGGGAGCGTACGCAGTATTTT.

The V gene is TRBV6-5, the J gene TRBJ2-5, with D tentatively TRBD2 (5 bases). The V end was cut by 9 bases, the J end by 7 bases, with 18 bases between. The germline gives CDR1 MNHEY, CDR2 SVGAGI. This CDR3 spans 13 amino acids. The CDR3 loop reads CASGLDVRRTQYF. The CDR3 DNA is TGTGCCAGTGGACTCGACGTGAGGAGGACCCAGTACTTC.

This rearrangement joins TRBV24-1 to TRBJ2-1; D might be TRBD2 (5 bases). V lost 8 bases, J lost 9 bases, and 19 bases lay in between. CDR3 length: 14 amino acids. The germline V gene has CDR1 KGHDR and CDR2 SFDVKD. The CDR3 bases are TGTGCCACCAAAGCGGCCACCCAAGAGGGTGAGCAGTTCTTC. This translates into CATKAATQEGEQFF.

This clone showed up just once. The chain employs TRBV4-2 and TRBJ2-3, with TRBD2 as a possible D gene (5 bases). Germline V gene data show CDR1 as LGHNA and CDR2 as YNFKEQ. V was shortened by 0 bases and J by 3 bases, with 13 bases between the two germline ends. The CDR3 length is 16 residues. In nucleotides, the CDR3 is TGTGCCAGCAGCCAAGATGTCACGGGATCTACAGATACGCAGTATTTT. Amino acid sequence: CASSQDVTGSTDTQYF.

The chain joins TRBV4-1 to TRBJ1-2; D remains unclear. Germline values: CDR1 MGHRA, CDR2 YSYEKL. V lost 3 bases, J lost 7 bases, and 12 bases lay in between. CDR3 length equals 13 residues. The CDR3 here is CASSQTDQPGYTF. CDR3 DNA: TGCGCCAGCAGCCAGACTGATCAACCTGGCTACACCTTC.

The V gene is TRBV2, the J gene TRBJ2-7; tentative D call: TRBD1 (5 bases). CDR1 and CDR2 from the germline V gene are SNHLY and FYNNEI. V lost 6 bases to trimming and J lost 4 bases, with 13 bases between them. The CDR3 has 13 residues. The CDR3 is CASSLDTEYEQYF. CDR3 nucleotide sequence: TGTGCCAGCAGCCTGGACACAGAATACGAGCAGTACTTC.

The rearrangement links TRBV21-1 to TRBJ2-5; TRBD2, the table's D call, was not compared with the DNA. TRBV21-1 is labeled a pseudogene. This CDR3 comprises 15 residues. The CDR3 is CASSKGGGGLETQYF. DNA of the CDR3: TGTGCCAGCAGCAAAGGGGGAGGGGGGTTGGAGACCCAGTACTTC.

The J gene is TRBJ1-1, the V gene TRBV7-8; D perhaps matches TRBD1 (5 bases). V shed 5 bases and J shed 2 bases, with 15 bases lying between them. This CDR3 has 15 residues. Germline CDR1 reads SGHVS; CDR2 reads FQNEAQ. This CDR3 is CASSPRQGPNTEAFF. The CDR3 DNA sequence: TGTGCCAGCAGCCCCCGGCAGGGCCCAAACACTGAAGCTTTCTTT.

The chain joins TRBV27 to TRBJ2-1; the match to TRBD1 covers 9 bases. The length of the CDR3 is 15 residues. V lost 6 bases, J lost 3 bases, and 6 bases stayed unmatched. Germline CDR1 MNHEY, CDR2 SMNVEV (reference sequence). The CDR3 DNA is TGTGCCAGCAGAAGACCGGGACAGGGCTACAATGAGCAGTTCTTC. Amino acids: CASRRPGQGYNEQFF.

This clone came up once. The chain is built from TRBV7-2 and TRBJ1-1; TRBD1 might be the D (5 bases). Trimming removed 3 bases from V and 5 bases from J, with 16 bases in between. CDR1 is SGHTA and CDR2 is FQGNSA in the germline V gene. This CDR3 contains 15 residues. CDR3 residues: CASSLNSLGVTEAFF. The CDR3 region has the DNA TGTGCCAGCAGCTTGAACTCGTTAGGGGTAACTGAAGCTTTCTTT.

The chain couples TRBV12-3 or TRBV12-4 to TRBJ1-5, with TRBD1 matching over 8 bases. V was pared by 7 bases and J by 7 bases, with 6 bases of the junction left unmatched. The CDR3 is 13 amino acids. The chain's CDR3 is CASTPDREQPQHF. The CDR3 nucleotides read TGTGCCAGCACCCCGGACAGGGAACAGCCCCAGCATTTT.